Below, one TCR beta chain is given with its context. This entry comes from a study of blood T cell repertoires in COVID-19. Study-wide background: Material from acute and convalescent COVID-19 was sourced from the United States, Italy and Spain. Nucleic acid was either cDNA or gDNA, and it came from T cells, B-cell-depleted T cells, or PBMCs.

CDR1 and CDR2 (germline): KGHSH, LQKENI. Trimming removed 3 bases from V and 6 bases from J; junction bases left unmatched: 4. The CDR3 runs 13 residues. In the authors' methods: Reference gene primer amplification yielded estimated nucleated cell counts. Profiling relied on immunoSEQ multiplex PCR, and the TCRdb table lists in-frame clones only, not all of them. V and J calls and clone size are as listed in that table; D and trimming were resolved from the DNA. The sample contains about 94,000 clones, roughly four fifths of which appear only once. The sequenced sample was peripheral blood. The chain carries TRBV18 and TRBJ1-1, with 7 positions matching TRBD1. The origin of this receptor is a man in his sixties with acute or convalescent COVID-19. CDR3 residues: CASSPYRGAEAFF. DNA for the CDR3: TGTGCCAGCTCACCTTACAGGGGCGCTGAAGCTTTCTTT.